Listed below are T cell receptor beta chains from one sample, sequenced in a study of blood T cell repertoires in COVID-19. Sequenced by immunoSEQ multiplex PCR; TCRdb stores in-frame clones only, minus some. The profile shows roughly 260,000 clones, more than 70% of them singletons. Specimen: peripheral blood. The origin of the receptors is a woman aged 45-59 years with acute or convalescent COVID-19. Each CDR3 is given with its conserved first and last residue. Each record gives: D gene, V gene, J gene, clone size, CDR3 DNA, CDR3 protein. A D gene is named only where the DNA matches it firmly. A clone size is listed for some rows: how often the clone was seen (once, few, many), or a class if it is expanded.

>TRBD1|TRBV10-2|TRBJ1-6|-
TGCGCCAGCAGTGAGGCGGTGGGGCAGGGGGCGAGTTCACCCCTCCACTTT
CASSEAVGQGASSPLHF
>-|TRBV27|TRBJ1-1|-
TGTGCCAGCAAGGAGGCAGGTCACACTGAAGCTTTCTTT
CASKEAGHTEAFF
>TRBD1|TRBV7-2|TRBJ2-5|-
TGTGCCAGCAGGACAGGGGGGGGAGAGACCCAGTACTTC
CASRTGGGETQYF
>TRBD1|TRBV6-5|TRBJ1-1|few
TGTGCCAGCAATCGCGCGACAGGGGTGATGGGTGAAGCTTTCTTT
CASNRATGVMGEAFF
>TRBD1|TRBV27|TRBJ1-4|once
TGTGCCAGCAGTCCCGGGACAGGGGAAGAGGATGAAAAACTGTTTTTT
CASSPGTGEEDEKLFF
>TRBD1|TRBV5-1|TRBJ1-2|-
TGCGCCAGCAGCTTGGGAACCCGGACAGGGCGTGTAAACTATGGCTACACCTTC
CASSLGTRTGRVNYGYTF
>TRBD2|TRBV7-9|TRBJ2-3|-
TGTGCCATCCGCCGGGGGGAGCGCATAGATACGCAGTATTTT
CAIRRGERIDTQYF
>-|TRBV19|TRBJ1-3|-
TGTGCCAGTAGTATTCGCGGGAGCTCTGGAAACACCATATATTTT
CASSIRGSSGNTIYF
>TRBD1|TRBV7-2|TRBJ2-5|-
TGTGCCAGCAGGTCCGGGACAGCCGTTCAAGAGACCCAGTACTTC
CASRSGTAVQETQYF
>-|TRBV7-6|TRBJ2-7|-
TGTGCCAGCAGCTTATTAGCGTGGGACTACGAGCAGTACTTC
CASSLLAWDYEQYF
>-|TRBV24-1|TRBJ2-3|-
TGTGCCACCAGTCGACAGGCTTCAGATACGCAGTATTTT
CATSRQASDTQYF
>-|TRBV9|TRBJ1-2|-
TGTGCCAGCAGCCGCGGGGGGGATGAGAACTATGGCTACACCTTC
CASSRGGDENYGYTF